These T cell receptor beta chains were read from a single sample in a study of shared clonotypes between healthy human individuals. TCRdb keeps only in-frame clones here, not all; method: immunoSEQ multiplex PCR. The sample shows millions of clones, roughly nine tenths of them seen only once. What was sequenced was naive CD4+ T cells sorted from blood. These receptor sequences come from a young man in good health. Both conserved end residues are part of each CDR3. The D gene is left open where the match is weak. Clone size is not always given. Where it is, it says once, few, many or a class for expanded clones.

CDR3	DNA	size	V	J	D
CAGTGGSYNEQFF	TGTGCCGGCACCGGGGGATCCTACAATGAGCAGTTCTTC	once	TRBV6-1	TRBJ2-1	.
CASTFTGGDQPQHF	TGTGCCAGTACCTTTACAGGGGGCGATCAGCCCCAGCATTTT	.	TRBV19	TRBJ1-5	TRBD1
CASSPLAGGGNEQFF	TGTGCCAGTAGTCCACTAGCGGGAGGGGGCAATGAGCAGTTCTTC	.	TRBV19	TRBJ2-1	TRBD2
CASSASGAGDTQYF	TGTGCCAGCAGCGCTAGCGGGGCAGGAGATACGCAGTATTTT	.	TRBV11-2	TRBJ2-3	TRBD2
CASSLLGSNYGYTF	TGTGCCAGCAGTTTATTGGGGAGTAACTATGGCTACACCTTC	.	TRBV27	TRBJ1-2	.
CASKRGQGPDPEQYF	TGTGCCAGTAAGAGGGGTCAGGGACCGGATCCCGAGCAGTACTTC	.	TRBV6-1	TRBJ2-7	.
CASSLAVGTNTEAFF	TGTGCCAGCAGCTTGGCGGTGGGAACGAACACTGAAGCTTTCTTT	.	TRBV7-2	TRBJ1-1	.
CSVVGREVTEAFF	TGCAGCGTTGTGGGCAGGGAGGTAACTGAAGCTTTCTTT	few	TRBV29-1	TRBJ1-1	.
CASSYSGSYGYTF	TGTGCCAGCAGTTACTCAGGGAGCTATGGCTACACCTTC	.	TRBV6-5	TRBJ1-2	.
CASSPGTGYLSPTGQYF	TGCGCCAGCAGCCCCGGGACGGGATACTTGAGTCCTACTGGGCAGTACTTC	.	TRBV4-1	TRBJ2-7	.
CASSPGQGAHNEKLFF	TGTGCCAGCAGCCCCGGACAGGGGGCGCATAATGAAAAACTGTTTTTT	.	TRBV5-6	TRBJ1-4	TRBD1
CASRPTGTGNRGYTF	TGTGCCAGCAGACCCACCGGGACAGGGAATAGAGGCTACACCTTC	.	TRBV28	TRBJ1-2	TRBD1
CASSRSESGISSYNEQFF	TGTGCCAGCAGCCGTTCGGAATCGGGAATTAGCTCCTACAATGAGCAGTTCTTC	.	TRBV7-8	TRBJ2-1	.
CASSSTGRWEAFF	TGTGCCAGCAGTTCGACAGGGCGTTGGGAAGCTTTCTTT	.	TRBV6-5	TRBJ1-1	TRBD1
CASSQVLIGANTGELFF	TGCGCCAGCAGCCAAGTTCTGATAGGGGCGAACACCGGGGAGCTGTTTTTT	.	TRBV4-1	TRBJ2-2	.
CASSEAGGTARNEQYF	TGTGCCAGCAGTGAAGCAGGGGGGACAGCTCGGAACGAGCAGTACTTC	.	TRBV6-1	TRBJ2-7	.
CASSEAGLNTEAFF	TGTGCCAGCAGTGAAGCAGGGTTGAACACTGAAGCTTTCTTT	.	TRBV25-1	TRBJ1-1	.
CASSLGPGVGETQYF	TGCGCCAGCAGCTTGGGTCCCGGGGTTGGGGAGACCCAGTACTTC	.	TRBV5-1	TRBJ2-5	.
CASSRQRGGELYGYTF	TGTGCCAGCAGTCGACAACGTGGAGGGGAGCTTTATGGCTACACCTTC	.	TRBV27	TRBJ1-2	.
CASSQWGTLTDTQYF	TGCGCCAGCAGCCAATGGGGGACCCTCACAGATACGCAGTATTTT	.	TRBV4-1	TRBJ2-3	.